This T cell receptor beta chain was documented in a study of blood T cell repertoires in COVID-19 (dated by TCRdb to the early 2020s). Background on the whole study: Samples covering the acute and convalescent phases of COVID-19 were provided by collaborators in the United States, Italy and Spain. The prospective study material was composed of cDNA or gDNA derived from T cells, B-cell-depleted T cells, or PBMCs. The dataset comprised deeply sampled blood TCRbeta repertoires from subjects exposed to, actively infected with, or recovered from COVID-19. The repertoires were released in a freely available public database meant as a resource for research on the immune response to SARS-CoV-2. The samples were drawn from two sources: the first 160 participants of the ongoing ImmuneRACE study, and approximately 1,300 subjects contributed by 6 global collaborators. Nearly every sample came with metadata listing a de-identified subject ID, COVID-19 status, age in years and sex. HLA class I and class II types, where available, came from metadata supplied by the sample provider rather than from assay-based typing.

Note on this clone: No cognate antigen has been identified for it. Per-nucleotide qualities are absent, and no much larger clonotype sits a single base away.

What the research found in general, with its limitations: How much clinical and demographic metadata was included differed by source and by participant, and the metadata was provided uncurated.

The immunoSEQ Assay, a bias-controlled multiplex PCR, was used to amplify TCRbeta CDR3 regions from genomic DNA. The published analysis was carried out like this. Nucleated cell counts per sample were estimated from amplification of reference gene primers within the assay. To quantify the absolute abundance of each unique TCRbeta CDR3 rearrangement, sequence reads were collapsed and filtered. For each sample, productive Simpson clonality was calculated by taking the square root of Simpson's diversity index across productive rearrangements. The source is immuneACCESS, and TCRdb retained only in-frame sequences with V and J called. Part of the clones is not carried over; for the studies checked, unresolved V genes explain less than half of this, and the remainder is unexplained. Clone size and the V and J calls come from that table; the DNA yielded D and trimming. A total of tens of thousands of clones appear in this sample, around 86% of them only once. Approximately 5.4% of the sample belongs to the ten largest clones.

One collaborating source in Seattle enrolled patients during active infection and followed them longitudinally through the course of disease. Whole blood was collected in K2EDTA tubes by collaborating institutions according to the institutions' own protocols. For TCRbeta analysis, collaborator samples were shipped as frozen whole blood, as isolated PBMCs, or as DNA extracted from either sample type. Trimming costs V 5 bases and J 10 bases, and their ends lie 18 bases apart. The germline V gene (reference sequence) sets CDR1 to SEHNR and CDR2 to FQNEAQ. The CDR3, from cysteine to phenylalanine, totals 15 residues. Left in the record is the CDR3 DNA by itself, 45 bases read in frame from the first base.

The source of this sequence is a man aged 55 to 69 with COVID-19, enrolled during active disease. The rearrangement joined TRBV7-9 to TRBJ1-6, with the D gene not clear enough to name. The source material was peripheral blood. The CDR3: CASSPSPGSDSPLHF. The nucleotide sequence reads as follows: TGTGCCAGCAGCCCCTCCCCGGGGTCGGACTCACCCCTCCACTTT.